This T cell receptor (beta chain) was observed in a study of T cell repertoires in cytomegalovirus infection (dated by TCRdb to 2018 to 2020). As for the study more broadly: The peptide stimulations were aimed at well-studied HLA-B-restricted epitopes as well as recently identified HLA-C-restricted CMV epitopes, whose presentation resists viral immunomodulation. Because public TCR beta signatures pointed to carriage of CMV infection together with the matching HLA type, the HLA type of each donor mattered for the analysis. General findings and caveats noted by the study authors: In the ex vivo response, HLA-C-restricted CMV-specific TCR beta clonotypes were dominant, and in two of eight donors the single most frequent clonotype came from this HLA-C-restricted group. Cumulative frequency of public TCR beta family members discriminated carriers of CMV infection plus the relevant HLA type in this cohort and an independent approximately 370-donor cohort.

Instrument on record: Illumina HiSeq 1500. In-frame beta chains were kept once TCRdb had trimmed the public reads at Q25 with fastp and called clones with MiXCR. For every CDR3 protein sequence, its rows merge into one entry that carries the most common genes and DNA. This sample has 110,000 to 150,000 distinct CDR3 sequences in its table, and approximately 30% of those were observed once. Together, the top ten hold roughly 51% of the sample. Trimming at the junction amounts to 2 bases on V and 2 bases on J, and the germline ends lie 17 bases apart. The germline V gene sets CDR1 to SNHLY and CDR2 to FYNNEI. The CDR3 spans 17 residues, from the cysteine through the phenylalanine. The kept DNA is CDR3 alone, 51 bases in frame from the first base. According to the study, the label for this sample's treatment or condition signals: in vitro stimulation with specific CMV peptide epitopes to enrich CMV-specific T cells.

With regard to this clonotype: The target of this receptor is not known. No per-base quality is available; no much larger clone lies one base away.

The input for sequencing was CD8+ T cells from cultured PBMCs, taken from culture after CMV antigen stimulation. The TCR sequence derives from a human donor in good health (CMV status not recorded). Some clones in this sample may be carry-over from other donors' samples. The chain joins TRBV2 to TRBJ2-3; 7 matching bases give a weak D call of TRBD1. In nucleotide form, the sequence is TGTGCCAGCAGTGAACCCAAGACAGGGACTCTCACAGATACGCAGTATTTT. It translates to CASSEPKTGTLTDTQYF. Full variable domain (CDR3 extended with the reference TRBV2 and TRBJ2-3 proteins): EPEVTQTPSHQVTQMGQEVILRCVPISNHLYFYWYRQILGQKVEFLVSFYNNEISEKSEIFDDQFSVERPDGSNFTLKIRSTKLEDSAMYFCASSEPKTGTLTDTQYFGPGTRLTVL.